Presented here are 21 T cell receptor beta chains from one specimen sequenced in a study of post-analysis software for immune sequencing data. Study-level findings and limits: Controls had lower frequencies than patients of 4 or 5 TRBV segments, which included TRBV5-6, TRBV5-1 and TRBV20-1.

Every TCR beta cDNA library bore unique molecular identifiers. TCRdb reprocessed the PCR reads via MiXCR and lists one record per CDR3 protein. This table has some 240,000 distinct CDR3 sequences, approximately 34% appearing once. Which antigens these TCRs recognize remains unknown. What was sequenced was blood. These receptors came from a girl between 5 and 17 years old with multiple sclerosis.

This clonotype was seen only a few times. This chain connects TRBV6-1 to TRBJ2-1; 9 bases agree with TRBD1. This CDR3 is 13 amino acids long. Losses at the gene ends were 6 bases for V and 5 bases for J; bases not matched to a gene: 2. The germline V gene has CDR1 MNHNS and CDR2 SASEGT. The CDR3 loop is CASSWDRDNEQFF. In nucleotides, the CDR3 is TGTGCCAGCAGCTGGGACAGGGACAATGAGCAGTTCTTC.

This clonotype was seen many times. This rearrangement joins TRBV20-1 to TRBJ2-5; D gene unclear. Per the germline V gene, CDR1 is DFQATT and CDR2 is SNEGSKA (reference sequence). The V gene lost 0 bases and the J gene lost 1 base, with 12 bases spanning the gap. This CDR3 is 15 amino acids long. The CDR3 is CSARDERTVQETQYF. The CDR3 DNA reads as TGCAGTGCTAGAGATGAGAGGACGGTCCAAGAGACCCAGTACTTC.

The V gene is TRBV30, the J gene TRBJ1-2, with D maybe TRBD1 (5 bases). Germline V gives CDR1 GTSNPN, CDR2 SVGIG (reference sequence). Trimming removed 0 bases at V and 3 bases at J, with 11 bases between. This CDR3 comprises 14 residues. For the CDR3, the DNA is TGTGCCTGGAGTGTTGACAGTTACTACTATGGCTACACCTTC. This codes for CAWSVDSYYYGYTF.

The genes are TRBV5-1 and TRBJ2-1; 8 nucleotides match TRBD2. Germline V gives CDR1 SGHRS, CDR2 YFSETQ. The junction had 6 bases not matched to a gene; V was cut back by 2 bases and J by 8 bases. The CDR3 has 14 amino acids. In nucleotides, the CDR3 is TGCGCCAGCAGCTTAGCGGGAGAGGGCCATGAGCAGTTCTTC. It specifies CASSLAGEGHEQFF.

This rearrangement joins TRBV2 to TRBJ1-1, with D tentatively TRBD1 (5 bases). Per germline, CDR1 SNHLY and CDR2 FYNNEI. The CDR3 is 14 amino acids. V gave up 1 base and J gave up 6 bases, with 12 bases separating them. CDR3 region: CASSEGGRDAEAFF. In DNA form, the CDR3 reads TGTGCCAGCAGTGAAGGAGGGAGGGACGCTGAAGCTTTCTTT.

The rearrangement uses TRBV11-2 and TRBJ2-5, with D perhaps TRBD1 (6 bases). V was pared by 1 base and J by 4 bases, with 16 bases between. In germline, CDR1 is SGHAT, CDR2 FQNNGV. CDR3 length equals 16 residues. The CDR3 nucleotides read TGTGCCAGCAGCTTAGGCCGGGCCCTAGGGGGAGAGACCCAGTACTTC. It yields the protein CASSLGRALGGETQYF.

The rearrangement uses TRBV5-6 and TRBJ1-1; no clear D gene. Per the germline V gene, CDR1 is SGHDT and CDR2 is YYEEEE. The germline V and J ends were trimmed by 0 bases and 4 bases, with 10 bases remaining between them. The CDR3 has 14 residues. The CDR3 region is CASSLGRMGTEAFF. In DNA, the CDR3 is TGTGCCAGCAGCTTGGGGAGGATGGGCACTGAAGCTTTCTTT.

The chain uses TRBV20-1 and TRBJ1-2; no definite D call. This CDR3 has 14 amino acids. Looked up from germline, CDR1 is DFQATT and CDR2 is SNEGSKA (reference sequence). Trimming removed 5 bases at V and 3 bases at J, with 16 bases between. The CDR3 DNA follows: TGCAGTGCTCCGACGGGTGGCGGCCACTATGGCTACACCTTC. Encoded protein: CSAPTGGGHYGYTF.

The chain recombines TRBV4-3 with TRBJ2-7, with 7 positions matching TRBD2. Germline-derived CDR1 and CDR2 are LGHNA and YSLEER. The CDR3 has 18 amino acids. The V segment lost 0 bases and the J segment 4 bases; nucleotides outside the gene matches: 15. CDR3 DNA: TGCGCCAGCAGCCAAGATCAGAACGGCGGGGGAATTGGATACGAGCAGTACTTC. Its translation is CASSQDQNGGGIGYEQYF.

This clonotype was seen ten or more times. The CDR3 loop reads CASSPWTGAGANVLTF. In nucleotides, the CDR3 is TGTGCCAGCAGTCCGTGGACAGGGGCTGGGGCCAACGTCCTGACTTTC. V usage is TRBV6-2 or TRBV6-3 and J usage is TRBJ2-6; TRBD1 agrees at 9 bases. The germline V gene has CDR1 MNHEY and CDR2 SVGEGT. V trimming: 5 bases; J trimming: 2 bases; junction bases outside the gene matches: 4. This CDR3 is 16 amino acids long.

This chain connects TRBV27 to TRBJ2-1, with TRBD2 matching over 8 bases. CDR1 and CDR2 (germline): MNHEY, SMNVEV (reference sequence). The J segment lost 4 bases and the V segment lost 6 bases, leaving 11 bases of the junction unmatched. The CDR3 loop spans 16 amino acids. The CDR3 DNA reads as TGTGCCAGCAGAAAGGCGGGAGGTATACTATACAATGAGCAGTTCTTC. This gives the protein CASRKAGGILYNEQFF.

This clonotype showed up many times. This chain links TRBV11-1 with TRBJ2-1, with 9 positions matching TRBD1. This CDR3 is 14 amino acids long. V lost 5 bases to trimming and J lost 9 bases; unmatched junction nucleotides: 8. In germline, CDR1 is SGHAT, CDR2 FQDESV (reference sequence). The CDR3 DNA follows: TGTGCCAGCAGCCCGTCCGGGACAGGGCGTGAGCAGTTCTTC. Translating it yields CASSPSGTGREQFF.

This clonotype was found many times. The chain recombines TRBV5-6 with TRBJ2-1; 9 bases map to TRBD2. Losses at the gene ends were 1 base for V and 5 bases for J; bases not matched to a gene: 7. CDR3 length: 16 residues. Per the germline V gene, CDR1 is SGHDT and CDR2 is YYEEEE. In DNA, the CDR3 is TGTGCCAGCAGCTTGTACGCTCTAGCGGGGCACAATGAGCAGTTCTTC. This gives the protein CASSLYALAGHNEQFF.

V gene TRBV27 combines with J gene TRBJ2-7; D tentatively fits TRBD1 or TRBD2 (5 bases each). Germline CDR1 reads MNHEY; CDR2 reads SMNVEV (reference sequence). V gave up 3 bases and J gave up 4 bases, with 13 bases separating them. The CDR3 runs 14 residues. The CDR3 region is CASSLKGSGYEQYF. The CDR3 DNA is TGTGCCAGCAGTTTGAAGGGGTCGGGGTACGAGCAGTACTTC.

The rearrangement uses TRBV20-1 and TRBJ2-7, with TRBD1 matching 11 bases. This CDR3 is built from 13 residues. CDR1 is DFQATT and CDR2 is SNEGSKA in the germline V gene (reference sequence). The V segment lost 8 bases and the J segment 2 bases; nucleotides outside the gene matches: 5. The CDR3 reads CSKPGQGAYEQYF. DNA for the CDR3: TGCAGTAAACCGGGACAGGGGGCCTACGAGCAGTACTTC.

This chain uses TRBV7-2 with TRBJ2-4, with 9 bases lining up with TRBD2. J was trimmed by 7 bases and V by 1 base; bases with no gene match: 14. The CDR3 loop spans 18 amino acids. CDR1 SGHTA and CDR2 FQGNSA come from the germline V gene. The DNA for the CDR3 is TGTGCCAGCAGCTTAGAAGGCGGGACTAGCCGGTCGGGGAACATTCAGTACTTC. Its protein product is CASSLEGGTSRSGNIQYF.

This clonotype was seen repeatedly, ten times or more. V gene TRBV6-5 combines with J gene TRBJ1-1, with D possibly matching TRBD1 (5 bases). V was pared by 8 bases and J by 0 bases, with 19 bases between. This CDR3 region has 16 residues. Germline assignment: CDR1 MNHEY and CDR2 SVGAGI. CDR3 coding DNA: TGTGCCAGCGGAAGGGGTCAGGGTATTATGAACACTGAAGCTTTCTTT. Protein sequence: CASGRGQGIMNTEAFF.

There are many counts of this clonotype. The rearrangement uses TRBV5-1 and TRBJ2-3; possibly TRBD1 for D (5 bases). Trimming shortened V by 5 bases and J by 7 bases, and 14 bases separated the two germline ends. The CDR3 is made up of 13 amino acids. Germline CDR1 and CDR2: SGHRS and YFSETQ. The CDR3 DNA reads TGCGCCAGCAGTCCCGTTAGGGGTCATACGCAGTATTTT. Protein: CASSPVRGHTQYF.

The rearrangement uses TRBV6-6 and TRBJ2-4; 9 nucleotides match TRBD2. TRBJ2-7 matches the DNA end more closely, so the J call is doubtful. Germline CDR1 MNHNY, CDR2 SVGAGI (reference sequence). This CDR3 spans 13 amino acids. The CDR3 spells CASKAGGHHEQYF. CDR3 sequence (DNA): TGTGCCAGCAAGGCGGGAGGGCACCACGAGCAGTACTTC.

This chain joins TRBV4-2 and TRBJ1-2; weak D call: TRBD1 (5 bases). The germline V gene has CDR1 LGHNA and CDR2 YNFKEQ. The CDR3 totals 16 residues. The V gene lost 0 bases and the J gene lost 0 bases, with 11 bases spanning the gap. CDR3 in amino acids: CASSQEWGRSNYGYTF. DNA for the CDR3: TGTGCCAGCAGCCAAGAATGGGGACGGTCTAACTATGGCTACACCTTC.

On this clonotype itself: A much larger clone differs from this one at a single base, so this may be a read error. The V gene is TRBV7-7, the J gene TRBJ2-1; 11 bases map to TRBD2. This CDR3 comprises 15 residues. V lost 5 bases to trimming and J lost 7 bases; unmatched junction nucleotides: 7. CDR1 and CDR2 from the germline V gene are SSHAT and FNYEAQ (reference sequence). Here the CDR3 reads CASSPGTSGANEQFF. The CDR3 DNA is TGTGCCAGCAGCCCCGGGACTAGCGGTGCGAATGAGCAGTTCTTC.